A selection of T cell receptor beta chains follows, all from one sample in a study of blood T cell repertoires in COVID-19. Libraries were prepared by immunoSEQ multiplex PCR; TCRdb keeps only in-frame clonotypes and omits some of them. Here the sample spans over 130,000 clones, roughly 90% being singletons. Sequencing was carried out using peripheral blood. The receptors were gathered from a human donor with COVID-19, enrolled during active disease. The donor label of this sample is uncertain. The CDR3 runs from the conserved cysteine through the conserved F or W. D genes are given only for firm matches. A row's size may be missing; if present it is once, few, many or a size class.

clone_size d_call j_call v_call cdr3_aa cdr3_nt
NA TRBD2 TRBJ2-3 TRBV3-1/TRBV3-2 CASSQDLFQERGTQYF TGTGCCAGCAGCCAAGATTTGTTTCAAGAGCGGGGTACGCAGTATTTT
NA TRBD2 TRBJ2-1 TRBV4-2 CASSQGASGTYNEQFF TGTGCCAGCAGCCAAGGAGCTAGCGGAACCTACAATGAGCAGTTCTTC
NA TRBD1 TRBJ1-6 TRBV2 CASRTGPNSPLHF TGTGCCAGCAGGACAGGGCCGAATTCACCCCTCCACTTT
once TRBD1 TRBJ1-1 TRBV2 CASRGQGMNTEAFF TGTGCCAGCAGAGGACAGGGCATGAACACTGAAGCTTTCTTT
NA TRBD1 TRBJ2-7 TRBV7-9 CASSFATGTYEQYF TGTGCCAGCAGCTTCGCGACAGGGACCTACGAGCAGTACTTC
NA NA TRBJ1-2 TRBV19 CASSIQYPYGYTF TGTGCCAGTAGTATTCAGTACCCTTATGGCTACACCTTC
NA NA TRBJ1-4 TRBV27 CASSTPGTSPEKLFF TGTGCCAGCAGTACCCCGGGGACTAGTCCTGAAAAACTGTTTTTT
NA TRBD1 TRBJ2-7 TRBV4-1 CASSQDRDRGSYEQYF TGCGCCAGCAGCCAGGACCGGGACAGGGGCTCCTACGAGCAGTACTTC
few NA TRBJ1-1 TRBV12-3/TRBV12-4 CASSSRVSTEAFF TGTGCCAGCAGTTCCAGGGTATCCACTGAAGCTTTCTTT
NA TRBD2 TRBJ2-1 TRBV11-3 CASSQLAGHEQFF TGTGCCAGCAGTCAACTAGCGGGGCATGAGCAGTTCTTC
once TRBD1 TRBJ1-4 TRBV4-1 CASSRGTGGFNEKLFF TGCGCCAGCAGCCGAGGCACAGGGGGTTTCAATGAAAAACTGTTTTTT
NA TRBD2 TRBJ2-5 TRBV18 CASSPPSGGLQETQYF TGTGCCAGCTCACCACCTAGCGGGGGCCTCCAAGAGACCCAGTACTTC
NA NA TRBJ1-1 TRBV7-9 CASSLAGTPSTEAFF TGTGCCAGCAGCTTAGCGGGCACCCCCTCCACTGAAGCTTTCTTT
NA NA TRBJ1-1 TRBV18 CASSPLTGQNTEAFF TGTGCCAGCTCACCGTTAACAGGGCAAAACACTGAAGCTTTCTTT
NA NA TRBJ2-3 TRBV27 CASRRTRVVITDTQYF TGTGCCAGCAGAAGGACTCGAGTCGTAATCACAGATACGCAGTATTTT
NA NA TRBJ2-2 TRBV19 CASSISPGNTGELFF TGTGCCAGTAGTATTAGTCCGGGGAACACCGGGGAGCTGTTTTTT
NA TRBD2 TRBJ2-7 TRBV4-2 CASSQDPSGSEQYF TGTGCCAGCAGCCAAGACCCTAGCGGGAGTGAGCAGTACTTC
NA NA TRBJ1-2 TRBV7-9 CASSGRQANYGYTF TGTGCCAGCAGCGGTCGACAGGCTAACTATGGCTACACCTTC
NA NA TRBJ2-3 TRBV10-3 CAISGGGQADTQYF TGTGCCATCAGTGGGGGGGGGCAAGCAGATACGCAGTATTTT
NA TRBD1 TRBJ2-5 TRBV14 CASSPTGGETQYF TGTGCCAGCAGCCCGACAGGGGGTGAGACCCAGTACTTC
few NA TRBJ2-7 TRBV3-1/TRBV3-2 CASSQHGEQYF TGTGCCAGCAGCCAGCACGGCGAGCAGTACTTC
NA NA TRBJ1-2 TRBV4-1 CASSQARLGSGYTF TGCGCCAGCAGCCAAGCGCGGCTAGGCTCGGGCTACACCTTC
NA TRBD1 TRBJ2-5 TRBV7-9 CASSLGQDGTQYF TGTGCCAGCAGCCTCGGACAGGACGGGACCCAGTACTTC
NA TRBD2 TRBJ2-7 TRBV13 CASSPGTSGAYEQYF TGTGCCAGCAGCCCCGGGACTAGCGGGGCTTACGAGCAGTACTTC
NA NA TRBJ1-4 TRBV7-9 CASSLGDQGYGEKLFF TGTGCCAGCAGCTTAGGGGACCAGGGGTATGGTGAAAAACTGTTTTTT
NA NA TRBJ1-2 TRBV7-9 CASSTRRAGGGYTF TGTGCCAGCAGCACTCGGAGGGCCGGTGGAGGCTACACCTTC
NA NA TRBJ1-1 TRBV6-5 CASILSGINTEAFF TGTGCCAGCATCTTGTCAGGGATCAACACTGAAGCTTTCTTT
NA NA TRBJ2-7 TRBV5-6 CASNIQGSSYEQYF TGTGCCAGCAACATACAGGGCAGCTCCTACGAGCAGTACTTC
once NA TRBJ2-7 TRBV29-1 CSAAGTYEQYF TGCAGCGCCGCGGGGACCTACGAGCAGTACTTC
NA TRBD1 TRBJ1-1 TRBV29-1 CSVEAGGHRTEAFF TGCAGCGTTGAGGCAGGGGGACACCGGACTGAAGCTTTCTTT
NA NA TRBJ2-3 TRBV3-1/TRBV3-2 CASSLAPDTQYF TGTGCCAGCAGCCTAGCGCCAGATACGCAGTATTTT
NA NA TRBJ1-1 TRBV5-1 CASSTTEPNTEAFF TGCGCCAGCAGCACAACCGAACCGAACACTGAAGCTTTCTTT
NA TRBD1 TRBJ2-1 TRBV2 CASIRDSRYNEQFF TGTGCCAGCATCCGGGACAGCCGGTACAATGAGCAGTTCTTC
few TRBD2 TRBJ2-7 TRBV25-1 CASSDGRLAGALSYEQYF TGTGCCAGCAGTGACGGACGACTAGCGGGAGCCCTCTCCTACGAGCAGTACTTC
NA TRBD2 TRBJ2-1 TRBV7-9 CASSLSSGENEQFF TGTGCCAGCAGCTTATCTAGCGGGGAAAATGAGCAGTTCTTC
once TRBD1 TRBJ1-2 TRBV7-8 CASSWGQNYGYTF TGTGCCAGCAGCTGGGGACAGAACTATGGCTACACCTTC